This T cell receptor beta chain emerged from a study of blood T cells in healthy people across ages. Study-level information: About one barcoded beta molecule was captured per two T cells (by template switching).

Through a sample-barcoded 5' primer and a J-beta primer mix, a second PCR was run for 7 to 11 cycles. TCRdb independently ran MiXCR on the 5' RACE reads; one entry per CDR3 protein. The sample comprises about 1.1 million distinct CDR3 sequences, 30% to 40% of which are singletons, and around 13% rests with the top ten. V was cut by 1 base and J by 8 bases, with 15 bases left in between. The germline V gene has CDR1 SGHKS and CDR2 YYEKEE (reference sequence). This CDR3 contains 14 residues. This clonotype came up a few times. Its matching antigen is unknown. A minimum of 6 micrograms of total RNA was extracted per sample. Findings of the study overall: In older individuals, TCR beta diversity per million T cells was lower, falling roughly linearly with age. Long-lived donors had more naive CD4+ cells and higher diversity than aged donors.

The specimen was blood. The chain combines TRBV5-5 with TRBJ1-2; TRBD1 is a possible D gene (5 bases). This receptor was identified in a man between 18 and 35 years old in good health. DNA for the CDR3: TGTGCCAGCAGCTTGACCGGGACCCTAAGGGGCTACACCTTC. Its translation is CASSLTGTLRGYTF.